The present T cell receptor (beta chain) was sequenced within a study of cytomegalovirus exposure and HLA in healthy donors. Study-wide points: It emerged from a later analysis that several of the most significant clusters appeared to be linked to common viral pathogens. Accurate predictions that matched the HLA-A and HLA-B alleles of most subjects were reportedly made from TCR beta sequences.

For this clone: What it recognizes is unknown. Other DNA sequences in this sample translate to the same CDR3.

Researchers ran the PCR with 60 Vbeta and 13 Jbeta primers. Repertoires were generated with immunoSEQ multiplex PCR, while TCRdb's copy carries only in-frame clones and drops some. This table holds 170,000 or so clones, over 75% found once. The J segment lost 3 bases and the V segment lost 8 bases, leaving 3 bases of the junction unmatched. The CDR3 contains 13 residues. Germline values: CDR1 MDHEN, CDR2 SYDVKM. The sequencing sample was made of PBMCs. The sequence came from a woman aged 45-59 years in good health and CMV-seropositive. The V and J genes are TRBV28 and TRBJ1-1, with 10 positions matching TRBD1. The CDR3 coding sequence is TGTGCCAGCTGGGGACAGGGGTACACTGAAGCTTTCTTT. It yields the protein CASWGQGYTEAFF. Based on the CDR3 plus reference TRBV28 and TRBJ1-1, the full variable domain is DVKVTQSSRYLVKRTGEKVFLECVQDMDHENMFWYRQDPGLGLRLIYFSYDVKMKEKGDIPEGYSVSREKKERFSLILESASTNQTSMYLCASWGQGYTEAFFGQGTRLTVV.